This TCR beta chain was captured in a study of shared clonotypes between healthy human individuals. Germline V gene sequence: CDR1 SNHLY, CDR2 FYNNEI. V was shortened by 3 bases and J by 5 bases, with 7 bases between the two germline ends. The CDR3 totals 12 residues. Method: immunoSEQ multiplex PCR; TCRdb's copy keeps in-frame clones and lacks some. The data contain about 980,000 clones, roughly 72% of them singletons. Specimen: memory CD4+ T cells sorted from blood. The subset denotes: CD45RA-negative fraction. The sequence derives from a man younger than 35 in good health. This chain links TRBV2 with TRBJ2-5; no clear D. As DNA, the CDR3 is TGTGCCAGCAGTGATGAGGCCGAGACCCAGTACTTC. This codes for CASSDEAETQYF.